Each of the 15 T cell receptor beta chains below was sequenced from the same sample in a study of cytomegalovirus exposure and HLA in healthy donors. PCR primers comprised 60 Vbeta and 13 Jbeta primers. Clones were read by immunoSEQ multiplex PCR, and TCRdb kept only the in-frame ones, dropping some. Of some 130,000 clones listed, roughly 73% were seen once; the top ten hold roughly 1.1%. Sequencing input: PBMCs. These receptors were collected from a male donor in good health and CMV-seronegative.

The chain is built from TRBV4-1 and TRBJ1-2, with no clear D. V gave up 4 bases and J gave up 8 bases, with 14 bases separating them. From germline, CDR1 is MGHRA and CDR2 YSYEKL. The CDR3 has 13 amino acids. CDR3 residues: CASSPFGPWGYTF. CDR3 bases: TGCGCCAGCAGCCCTTTTGGGCCTTGGGGCTACACCTTC.

This clone was picked up a small number of times. CDR3 protein: CASRSSGGDQPQHF. The CDR3, as DNA: TGTGCCAGCAGGTCCTCAGGGGGCGACCAGCCCCAGCATTTT. The chain recombines TRBV6-6 with TRBJ1-5; TRBD1 matches 8 bases. V lost 6 bases and J lost 7; bases outside the gene matches: 8. CDR3 length: 14 amino acids. CDR1 and CDR2 (germline): MNHNY, SVGAGI (reference sequence).

This chain joins TRBV7-2 and TRBJ2-7; TRBD1 agrees at 9 bases. Germline V lookup: CDR1 SGHTA, CDR2 FQGNSA. With 4 bases clipped from V and 3 bases from J, the junction kept 4 bases outside the gene matches. The CDR3 is 14 amino acids. CDR3 region: CASSSDRGNYEQYF. The CDR3 nucleotides read TGTGCCAGCAGCTCAGACAGGGGGAACTACGAGCAGTACTTC.

This CDR3 reads CSVQRGTWSGELFF. DNA for the CDR3: TGCAGCGTTCAAAGGGGGACCTGGAGTGGGGAGCTGTTTTTT. The chain couples TRBV29-1 to TRBJ2-2, with D possibly TRBD1 on 6 matching bases. The germline CDR1 and CDR2 sequences are SQVTM and ANQGSEA. CDR3 size: 14 residues. V was clipped by 5 bases and J by 8 bases, with 18 bases between them.

The sample holds a few counts of this clone. This chain links TRBV6-5 with TRBJ1-4; 8 nucleotides line up with TRBD1. The CDR3 length is 15 residues. With 6 bases clipped from V and 5 bases from J, the junction kept 8 bases outside the gene matches. Germline V gene sequence: CDR1 MNHEY, CDR2 SVGAGI. The CDR3 DNA reads TGTGCCAGCAGCCCGGGACAGGCTACCAATGAAAAACTGTTTTTT. This gives the protein CASSPGQATNEKLFF.

The chain joins TRBV7-9 to TRBJ1-1, with 8 bases lining up with TRBD1. The CDR3 covers 17 residues. V dropped 4 bases and J dropped 5; count of bases not matched to a gene: 15. The V gene's germline CDR1 is SEHNR and CDR2 FQNEAQ (reference sequence). CDR3 sequence (DNA): TGTGCCAGCAGCTCGCCGTGGCAGGGGGCGGACGAAACTGAAGCTTTCTTT. Protein: CASSSPWQGADETEAFF.

The chain employs TRBV9 and TRBJ2-3; D unclear. The length of the CDR3 is 15 residues. Trimming shortened V by 0 bases and J by 2 bases, and 10 bases separated the two germline ends. The germline gives CDR1 SGDLS, CDR2 YYNGEE. In DNA form, the CDR3 reads TGTGCCAGCAGCGTAGGGGCTACCCTCACAGATACGCAGTATTTT. Its translation is CASSVGATLTDTQYF.

This clone was counted only a few times. The chain has TRBV6-5 and TRBJ2-7; D is unclear. The CDR3 has 11 amino acids. Per germline, CDR1 MNHEY and CDR2 SVGAGI. Trimming left V 0 bases short and J 5 bases short, with 2 bases between. The CDR3 bases are TGTGCCAGCAGTTACTCTAACGAGCAGTACTTC. It yields the protein CASSYSNEQYF.

The rearrangement links TRBV5-1 to TRBJ1-2; D is uncertain. Trimming shortened V by 4 bases and J by 8 bases, and 18 bases separated the two germline ends. Germline lookup yields CDR1 SGHRS and CDR2 YFSETQ. The CDR3 extends over 14 amino acids. CDR3 DNA: TGCGCCAGCAGCATGACGCAGGCCCGAGGGGGCTACACCTTC. Its protein is CASSMTQARGGYTF.

CDR3 loop: CATTGVGRGELFF. The CDR3 coding sequence is TGTGCCACTACCGGGGTGGGTCGCGGGGAGCTGTTTTTT. This chain uses TRBV19 with TRBJ2-2; perhaps TRBD2 as D (5 bases). Germline CDR1 LNHDA, CDR2 SQIVND (reference sequence). The CDR3 has 13 amino acids. The V gene lost 10 bases and the J gene lost 7 bases, with 16 bases spanning the gap. Together with reference TRBV19 and TRBJ2-2, the CDR3 gives the full variable domain: DGGITQSPKYLFRKEGQNVTLSCEQNLNHDAMYWYRQDPGQGLRLIYYSQIVNDFQKGDIAEGYSVSREKKESFPLTVTSAQKNPTAFYLCATTGVGRGELFFGEGSRLTVL.

V gene TRBV9 combines with J gene TRBJ1-2; a weak D match, TRBD1 (5 bases). The germline CDR1 and CDR2 sequences are SGDLS and YYNGEE. This CDR3 is 15 amino acids long. V was shortened by 0 bases and J by 2 bases, with 11 bases between the two germline ends. CDR3 DNA sequence: TGTGCCAGCAGCGTAGCTACAGGCCCGAACTATGGCTACACCTTC. As protein: CASSVATGPNYGYTF.

This chain's CDR3 is CASTPGTGDQPQHF. CDR3 DNA sequence: TGTGCCAGCACCCCAGGGACAGGGGATCAGCCCCAGCATTTT. The chain has TRBV7-2 and TRBJ1-5; 10 bases align to TRBD1. There are 14 residues in the CDR3. The germline gives CDR1 SGHTA, CDR2 FQGNSA. V was pared by 7 bases and J by 5 bases, with 5 bases of the junction left unmatched.

This clone appeared a single time. The V gene is TRBV6-1, the J gene TRBJ2-5; 9 nucleotides align to TRBD2. V was pared by 3 bases and J by 1 base, with 9 bases of the junction left unmatched. CDR1 MNHNS and CDR2 SASEGT come from the germline V gene. This CDR3 comprises 17 residues. CDR3 in DNA: TGTGCCAGCAGTGATGGGCGGGGGGGCCTTTTCCAAGAGACCCAGTACTTC. Translation gives CASSDGRGGLFQETQYF.

This chain connects TRBV10-3 to TRBJ2-3; possible D gene TRBD2, 6 bases. The V and J ends lost 11 bases and 3 bases respectively, with 21 bases between them. The CDR3 runs 15 residues. Germline CDR1 is ENHRY and CDR2 is SYGVKD. The CDR3 sequence: CAAEGRGGFTDTQYF. CDR3 DNA sequence: TGTGCCGCCGAGGGGCGTGGGGGGTTTACAGATACGCAGTATTTT.

The chain employs TRBV15 and TRBJ1-1, with TRBD1 as a possible D gene (6 bases). This CDR3 contains 14 residues. Per germline, CDR1 LNHNV and CDR2 YYDKDF (reference sequence). Deletions cut 6 bases from V and 3 bases from J, with 14 bases between. The CDR3 reads CATRSGGADTEAFF. The CDR3 DNA follows: TGTGCCACCAGGTCTGGGGGCGCGGACACTGAAGCTTTCTTT.